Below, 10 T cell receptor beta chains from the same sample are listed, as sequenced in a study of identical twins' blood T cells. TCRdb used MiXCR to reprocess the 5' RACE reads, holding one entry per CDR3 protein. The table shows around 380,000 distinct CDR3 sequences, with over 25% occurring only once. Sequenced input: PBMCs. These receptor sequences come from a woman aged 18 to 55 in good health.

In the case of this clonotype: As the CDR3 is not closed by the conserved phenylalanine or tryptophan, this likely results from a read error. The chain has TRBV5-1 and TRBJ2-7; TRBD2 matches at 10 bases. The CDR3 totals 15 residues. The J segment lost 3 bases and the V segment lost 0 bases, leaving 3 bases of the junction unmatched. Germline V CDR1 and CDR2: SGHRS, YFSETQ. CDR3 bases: TGCGCCAGCAGCTTGGGACTAGCGGGTTTCTACGAGCAGTACTTA. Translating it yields CASSLGLAGFYEQYL.

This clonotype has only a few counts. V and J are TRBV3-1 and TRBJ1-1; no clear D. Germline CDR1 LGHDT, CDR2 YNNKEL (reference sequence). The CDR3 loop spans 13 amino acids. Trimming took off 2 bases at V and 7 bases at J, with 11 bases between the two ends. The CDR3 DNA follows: TGTGCCAGCAGCCAACCGGGCGTAAATGAAGCTTTCTTT. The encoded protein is CASSQPGVNEAFF.

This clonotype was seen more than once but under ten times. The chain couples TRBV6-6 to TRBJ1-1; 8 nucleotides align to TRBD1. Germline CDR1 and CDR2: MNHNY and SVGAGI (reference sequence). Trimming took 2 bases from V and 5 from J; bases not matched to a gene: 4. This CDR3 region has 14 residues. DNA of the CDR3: TGTGCCAGCAGTTACAGGACAGGGTTGACTGAAGCTTTCTTT. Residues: CASSYRTGLTEAFF.

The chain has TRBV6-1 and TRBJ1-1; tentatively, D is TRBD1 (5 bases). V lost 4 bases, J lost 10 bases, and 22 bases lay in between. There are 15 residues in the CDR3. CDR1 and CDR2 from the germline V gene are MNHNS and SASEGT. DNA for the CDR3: TGTGCCAGCAGTGGAGAAATTTACCGGGGCTACGGAGCTTTCTTT. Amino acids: CASSGEIYRGYGAFF.

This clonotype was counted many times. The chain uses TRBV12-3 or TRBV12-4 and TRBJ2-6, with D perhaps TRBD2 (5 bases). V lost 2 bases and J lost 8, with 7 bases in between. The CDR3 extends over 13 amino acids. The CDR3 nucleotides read TGTGCCAGCAGTTTAAGGAGGACCAACGTCCTGACTTTC. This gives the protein CASSLRRTNVLTF.

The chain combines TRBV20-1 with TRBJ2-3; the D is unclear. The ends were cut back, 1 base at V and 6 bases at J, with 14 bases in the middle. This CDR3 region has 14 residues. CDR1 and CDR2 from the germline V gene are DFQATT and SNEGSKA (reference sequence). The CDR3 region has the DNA TGCAGTGCTAGAGTCGGATCGAGTAGCGATACGCAGTATTTT. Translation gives CSARVGSSSDTQYF.

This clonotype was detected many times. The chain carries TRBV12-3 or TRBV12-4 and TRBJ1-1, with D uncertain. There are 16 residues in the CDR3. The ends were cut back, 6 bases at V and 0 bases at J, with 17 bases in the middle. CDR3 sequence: CASSLITRSMNTEAFF. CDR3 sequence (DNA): TGTGCCAGCAGCCTTATCACCCGTTCCATGAACACTGAAGCTTTCTTT.

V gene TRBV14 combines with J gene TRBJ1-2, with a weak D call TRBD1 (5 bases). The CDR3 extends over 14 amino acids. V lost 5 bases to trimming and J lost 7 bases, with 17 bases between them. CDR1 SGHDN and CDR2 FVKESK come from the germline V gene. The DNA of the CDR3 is TGTGCCAGCAGCTACCTCGCCGGGGGGGGTGGCTACACCTTC. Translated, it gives CASSYLAGGGGYTF.

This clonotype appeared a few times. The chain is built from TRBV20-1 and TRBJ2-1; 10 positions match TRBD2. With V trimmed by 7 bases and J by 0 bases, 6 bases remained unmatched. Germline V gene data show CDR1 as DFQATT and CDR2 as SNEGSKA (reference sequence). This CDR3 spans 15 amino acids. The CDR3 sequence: CSGSPSGSSYNEQFF. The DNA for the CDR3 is TGCAGTGGAAGCCCTAGCGGGAGCTCCTACAATGAGCAGTTCTTC.

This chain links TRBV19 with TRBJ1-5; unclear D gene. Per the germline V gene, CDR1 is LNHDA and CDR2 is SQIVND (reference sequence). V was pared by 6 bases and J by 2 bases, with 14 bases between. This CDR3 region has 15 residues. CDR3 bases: TGTGCCAGTAGCTATCATAACGGGGGCAATCAGCCCCAGCATTTT. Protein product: CASSYHNGGNQPQHF.